The 21 T cell receptor beta chains listed next were all sequenced from one sample in a study of CD4 T cells in relation to SARS-CoV-2 and coronaviruses. The unexposed donors gave CD4+ T cells in 2011-2018, prior to COVID-19. Here immunoSEQ multiplex PCR was the method, and the copy in TCRdb shows in-frame clones only, minus some. In the table there are some 64,000 clones, over 90% of which are singletons. The sample consisted of naive CD4+ T cells from PBMCs. Subset in this sample: naive CD4+ T cells isolated by negative enrichment. These receptors all come from a human donor in good health.

The chain is built from TRBV5-5 and TRBJ1-5, with D perhaps TRBD1 (5 bases). Germline V gene data show CDR1 as SGHKS and CDR2 as YYEKEE (reference sequence). The CDR3 contains 14 residues. The V end was cut by 2 bases, the J end by 4 bases, with 10 bases between. In DNA, the CDR3 is TGTGCCAGCAGCTTTTCAGGGTCTAATCAGCCCCAGCATTTT. This gives the protein CASSFSGSNQPQHF.

This chain links TRBV27 with TRBJ2-7; 9 bases fit TRBD1. CDR1 is MNHEY, CDR2 SMNVEV, per germline (reference sequence). Trimming at V came to 6 bases and at J to 3 bases, leaving 6 bases not matched to a gene. The CDR3 covers 14 residues. The CDR3 DNA reads TGTGCCAGCAGGGGACAGGGCGCAGTCTACGAGCAGTACTTC. It is translated as CASRGQGAVYEQYF.

This chain's CDR3 is CASSRDTKETQYF. CDR3 DNA: TGTGCCAGCAGTCGGGACACGAAAGAGACCCAGTACTTC. This chain connects TRBV2 to TRBJ2-5, with D perhaps TRBD1 (6 bases). The CDR3 runs 13 residues. Trimming removed 5 bases from V and 3 bases from J, with 10 bases in between. Per the germline V gene, CDR1 is SNHLY and CDR2 is FYNNEI.

The chain links TRBV24-1 to TRBJ2-1; no definite D call. Trimming shortened V by 3 bases and J by 8 bases, and 19 bases separated the two germline ends. This CDR3 is 16 amino acids long. Germline assignment: CDR1 KGHDR and CDR2 SFDVKD. The CDR3 region is CATSDPNTDLGDEQFF. For the CDR3, the DNA is TGTGCCACCAGTGATCCCAATACAGACCTTGGGGATGAGCAGTTCTTC.

This chain joins TRBV7-2 and TRBJ2-7, with 9 bases matching TRBD2. Germline values: CDR1 SGHTA, CDR2 FQGNSA. The CDR3 loop spans 15 amino acids. The V and J ends lost 6 bases and 3 bases, in that order; junction bases with no gene match: 9. The DNA for the CDR3 is TGTGCCAGCAGTCGGGGGGGTAGCGGGAGCTACGAGCAGTACTTC. Protein sequence: CASSRGGSGSYEQYF.

The V and J genes are TRBV2 and TRBJ2-3, with TRBD1 identical over 9 bases. CDR1 and CDR2 (germline): SNHLY, FYNNEI. This CDR3 spans 14 amino acids. The trim removed 4 bases at V and 5 bases at J, leaving 4 bases unmatched. DNA for the CDR3: TGTGCCAGCAGTGTAACAGGGGGCTTAGATACGCAGTATTTT. Encoded protein: CASSVTGGLDTQYF.

The genes are TRBV14 and TRBJ2-1, with 9 bases lining up with TRBD2. Germline CDR1 is SGHDN and CDR2 is FVKESK. V lost 2 bases to trimming and J lost 1 base; unmatched junction nucleotides: 3. The CDR3 spans 16 residues. The CDR3 loop reads CASSQLSGRSYNEQFF. The CDR3 DNA sequence: TGTGCCAGCAGCCAACTTAGCGGGAGATCCTACAATGAGCAGTTCTTC.

The chain links TRBV18 to TRBJ2-1; perhaps TRBD1 as D (5 bases). Germline assignment: CDR1 KGHSH and CDR2 LQKENI. V was shortened by 2 bases and J by 10 bases, with 12 bases between the two germline ends. The CDR3 covers 13 residues. The CDR3 nucleotides are TGTGCCAGCTCACCAGTTCAGGGCGACGAGCAGTTCTTC. It translates to CASSPVQGDEQFF.

The chain combines TRBV20-1 with TRBJ2-1; D not resolved. V dropped 3 bases and J dropped 3 bases, with 15 bases sitting between them. The CDR3 loop spans 15 amino acids. Germline CDR1 and CDR2: DFQATT and SNEGSKA (reference sequence). The CDR3 sequence is CSASFRLTHYNEQFF. CDR3 bases: TGCAGTGCTAGTTTTCGTTTGACCCACTACAATGAGCAGTTCTTC.

Of note for this clone: At one of its ends the junction is not consistent with the germline gene, which may arise from a read error. V is TRBV2 and J is TRBJ2-5; D remains ambiguous. This CDR3 has 10 amino acids. The germline V gene has CDR1 SNHLY and CDR2 FYNNEI. The DNA for the CDR3 is TGTGCCAGCAGAGAAGAGACCCAGTACTTC. This gives the protein CASREETQYF.

The chain couples TRBV5-1 to TRBJ1-4, with no clear D. The germline V gene encodes CDR1 SGHRS and CDR2 YFSETQ. With 1 base removed from V and 0 bases from J, the gap between germline ends came to 7 bases. This CDR3 is built from 15 residues. The CDR3 nucleotides are TGCGCCAGCAGCTTGTCCGGTACAACTAATGAAAAACTGTTTTTT. Encoded protein: CASSLSGTTNEKLFF.

The chain carries TRBV5-1 and TRBJ1-1, with D perhaps matching TRBD1 (6 bases). V was cut by 4 bases and J by 0 bases, with 10 bases left in between. CDR1 is SGHRS, CDR2 YFSETQ, per germline. This CDR3 is 14 amino acids long. The CDR3 nucleotides are TGCGCCAGCAGCCCCAGGACAGTGAACACTGAAGCTTTCTTT. Its protein is CASSPRTVNTEAFF.

The rearrangement joins TRBV24-1 to TRBJ2-5, with D perhaps assigned TRBD1 or TRBD2 (5 bases each). V lost 7 bases and J 1 base, leaving 12 bases between the germline ends. This CDR3 region has 14 residues. The germline V gene has CDR1 KGHDR and CDR2 SFDVKD. The DNA of the CDR3 is TGTGCCACCAGGGGAGCGAGGGGCCAAGAGACCCAGTACTTC. This translates into CATRGARGQETQYF.

This clone showed up just once. The V and J genes are TRBV7-9 and TRBJ2-1; D is possibly TRBD1 (5 bases). Trimming removed 5 bases at V and 6 bases at J, with 20 bases between. This CDR3 is built from 16 residues. Germline assignment: CDR1 SEHNR and CDR2 FQNEAQ (reference sequence). The CDR3 sequence: CASSPSPKGRGNEQFF. In DNA form, the CDR3 reads TGTGCCAGCAGCCCCTCCCCCAAGGGAAGGGGCAATGAGCAGTTCTTC.

V usage is TRBV5-1 and J usage is TRBJ1-6; D uncertain. Germline CDR1 SGHRS, CDR2 YFSETQ. This CDR3 is 17 amino acids long. V lost 1 base and J lost 1, with 12 bases in between. The CDR3 sequence: CASSLHDSGSYNSPLHF. The CDR3 DNA reads as TGCGCCAGCAGCTTGCATGATTCGGGTTCCTATAATTCACCCCTCCACTTT.

V usage is TRBV19 and J usage is TRBJ1-5; D call uncertain. The V and J ends lost 5 bases and 5 bases respectively, with 13 bases between them. This CDR3 spans 14 amino acids. The V gene's germline CDR1 is LNHDA and CDR2 SQIVND (reference sequence). CDR3 protein: CASSSRPADQPQHF. CDR3 DNA sequence: TGTGCCAGTAGTTCACGGCCAGCTGATCAGCCCCAGCATTTT.

The J gene is TRBJ2-7, the V gene TRBV5-5, with a weak D call TRBD1 (5 bases). The germline V gene has CDR1 SGHKS and CDR2 YYEKEE (reference sequence). V lost 0 bases, J lost 2 bases, and 12 bases lay in between. This CDR3 is built from 15 residues. Written as DNA, the CDR3 is TGTGCCAGCAGCTTGGCCATAGGGGTCACCTACGAGCAGTACTTC. Amino acids: CASSLAIGVTYEQYF.

The rearrangement uses TRBV4-1 and TRBJ2-2; tentative D call: TRBD1 (6 bases). The CDR3 runs to 19 residues. V lost 2 bases to trimming and J lost 0 bases, with 19 bases between them. Germline CDR1 MGHRA, CDR2 YSYEKL. CDR3 coding DNA: TGCGCCAGCAGCCAAAAAACCTCGGGACAAATCACGAACACCGGGGAGCTGTTTTTT. Amino acid sequence: CASSQKTSGQITNTGELFF.

The rearrangement links TRBV30 to TRBJ2-1, with D possibly being TRBD2 (5 bases). Germline CDR1 GTSNPN, CDR2 SVGIG (reference sequence). This CDR3 has 16 residues. V was pared by 0 bases and J by 3 bases, with 15 bases between. The CDR3 sequence: CAWSVAAIIYYNEQFF. As DNA, the CDR3 is TGTGCCTGGAGTGTAGCGGCGATTATATACTACAATGAGCAGTTCTTC. The variable domain in full, with the rest retrieved from reference TRBV30 and TRBJ2-1, is SQTIHQWPATLVQPVGSPLSLECTVEGTSNPNLYWYRQAAGRGLQLLFYSVGIGQISSEVPQNLSASRPQDRQFILSSKKLLLSDSGFYLCAWSVAAIIYYNEQFFGPGTRLTVL.

This rearrangement joins TRBV9 to TRBJ1-4; TRBD1 aligns across 7 bases. The CDR3 is made up of 15 amino acids. V was pared by 3 bases and J by 8 bases, with 10 bases of the junction left unmatched. Germline loops: CDR1 SGDLS, CDR2 YYNGEE. CDR3 nucleotides: TGTGCCAGCAGCGGATCACAGGGGTACGAAGAAAAACTGTTTTTT. It yields the protein CASSGSQGYEEKLFF.

CDR3 region: CASSLTGGLQETQYF. CDR3 DNA sequence: TGTGCCAGCAGCTTAACGGGGGGCCTGCAAGAGACCCAGTACTTC. This sequence joins TRBV7-3 and TRBJ2-5; D might be TRBD1 or TRBD2, each matching 6 bases. Germline V gene sequence: CDR1 SGHTA, CDR2 FQGTGA. Trimming stripped 0 bases from V and 2 bases from J, with 10 bases between. The CDR3 runs to 15 residues.